This T cell receptor beta chain came from a study of CD8 T cells in ankylosing spondylitis. By quantitative 5'-RACE with molecular barcodes, the TCR beta libraries were made. TCRdb independently ran MiXCR on the 5' RACE reads; one entry per CDR3 protein. The sample records 300,000 to 400,000 distinct CDR3 sequences, roughly 14% being singletons. Study findings and constraints: Seven to nine highly homologous variants made up a TCR beta motif that seemed to typify ankylosing spondylitis blood. Enrichment of disease-linked clones was reportedly significant in matched ankylosing spondylitis synovial fluid.

V gave up 1 base and J gave up 6 bases, with 13 bases separating them. The germline V gene has CDR1 SGHTA and CDR2 FQGNSA. The CDR3 sequence is 14 residues long. This clonotype was found many times. As yet, its antigen is unknown. This sequence joins TRBV7-2 and TRBJ2-7; perhaps TRBD2 as D (5 bases). Sequenced input: blood, either unsorted or a sorted T cell fraction (not recorded which). The receptor was derived from a male donor with ankylosing spondylitis or in good health (not recorded which). DNA for the CDR3: TGTGCCAGCAGCTTAGACACCCGCCGGGGCGAGCAGTACTTC. This sequence encodes CASSLDTRRGEQYF.